The present entry profiles one TCR beta chain with its context. What it recognizes is unknown. TCRdb redid the calling of the 5' RACE reads with MiXCR, one entry per CDR3 protein. Here the sample spans roughly 50,000 distinct CDR3 sequences, about a tenth being singletons. This CDR3 has 13 residues. Trimming at V came to 9 bases and at J to 4 bases, leaving 6 bases not matched to a gene. The data were obtained in a study of early T cells in non-severe SARS-CoV-2 infection. Study details: The study sequenced bulk RNA from unsorted whole blood, with chains unpaired. General observations from the study: In VDJdb matching, anti-spike CD8 responses were favored while private and CD4 specificities went missing.

The genes are TRBV12-3 or TRBV12-4 and TRBJ1-2; TRBD1 matches 9 bases. The TCR originated in an adult who was a healthcare worker with PCR-confirmed SARS-CoV-2 infection or an uninfected control (not recorded which). Specimen: whole blood. The CDR3 DNA reads TGTGCCAGTGGACAGGGGTTTAGCTATGGCTACACCTTC. The encoded protein is CASGQGFSYGYTF.